These 15 T cell receptor beta chains came from one sample sequenced in a study of T-cell memory formation after mild COVID-19 (dated by TCRdb to the early 2020s). Library prep was done by 5' RACE. TCRdb records Illumina NovaSeq 6000 as the sequencer. TCRdb itself trimmed the public reads at Q25 with fastp, ran MiXCR and retained productive beta chains. Rows are combined by CDR3 protein, so each entry shows the most common genes and DNA. This sample comprises some 600,000 distinct CDR3 sequences, 17% of them detected only once. The ten largest clones represent about 8.1% of the sample. Sequencing used PBMCs or a T cell subset sorted from them (not recorded which). Receptors were obtained from an adult woman who had mild COVID-19 (a few samples of this study predate the infection). The sample titles of this study are shuffled in the database, so cell type and time point are left out; the donor was told from shared clones.

Written as DNA, the CDR3 is TGCAGCGTTGAAGATCGAGGCAGGATCTCTGGAAACACCATATATTTT. Its translation: CSVEDRGRISGNTIYF. This rearrangement joins TRBV29-1 to TRBJ1-3, with D uncertain. CDR1 SQVTM and CDR2 ANQGSEA come from the germline V gene. The CDR3 covers 16 residues. Trimming cost V 0 bases and J 0 bases, with 12 bases left between them.

The rearrangement links TRBV23-1 to TRBJ2-2; 9 bases fit TRBD2. TRBV23-1 is noted as an ORF with a role that remains uncertain. The junction had 12 bases not matched to a gene; V was cut back by 2 bases and J by 5 bases. The CDR3 is 18 amino acids. The CDR3 loop reads CASSQAPLSGSDTGELFF. CDR3 in DNA: TGCGCCAGCAGTCAAGCCCCTCTTAGCGGGAGTGATACCGGGGAGCTGTTTTTT.

This sequence joins TRBV12-3 or TRBV12-4 and TRBJ1-1; D call uncertain. The germline V and J ends were trimmed by 7 bases and 5 bases, with 17 bases remaining between them. The CDR3 consists of 14 residues. Here the CDR3 DNA reads TGTGCCAGCACCTTGTTGCCCTACGGAACTGAAGCTTTCTTT. Protein: CASTLLPYGTEAFF.

The V and J genes are TRBV5-1 and TRBJ2-3, with 7 bases lining up with TRBD2. The CDR3 covers 17 residues. CDR1 and CDR2 from the germline V gene are SGHRS and YFSETQ. V shed 4 bases, J shed 0 bases, and the junction held 11 bases outside the gene matches. In DNA, the CDR3 is TGCGCCAGCAGCCCTCTTTTGGCGGGGGACAGCACAGATACGCAGTATTTT. Residues: CASSPLLAGDSTDTQYF.

The chain carries TRBV19 and TRBJ1-2, with D unclear. Germline CDR1 reads LNHDA; CDR2 reads SQIVND (reference sequence). The CDR3 has 17 residues. Trimming stripped 0 bases from V and 4 bases from J, with 18 bases between. The CDR3 region is CASSIDSSAGRGYGYTF. CDR3 sequence (DNA): TGTGCCAGTAGTATAGATTCGTCGGCAGGAAGAGGCTATGGCTACACCTTC.

This clonotype was seen a handful of times. This chain links TRBV5-5 with TRBJ2-1; tentative D call: TRBD2 (6 bases). V was shortened by 9 bases and J by 4 bases, with 17 bases between the two germline ends. The V gene's germline CDR1 is SGHKS and CDR2 YYEKEE (reference sequence). The CDR3 contains 14 residues. The CDR3 protein is CATSGAGIYNEQFF. CDR3 coding DNA: TGTGCCACCTCCGGGGCGGGGATTTACAATGAGCAGTTCTTC.

This clonotype came up a few times. The chain employs TRBV19 and TRBJ2-2; D may be TRBD1 (6 bases). Trimming pared 7 bases from V and 2 bases from J, leaving 14 bases between. This CDR3 spans 15 amino acids. Germline values: CDR1 LNHDA, CDR2 SQIVND (reference sequence). The CDR3 here is CASKGGQRNTGELFF. DNA of the CDR3: TGTGCCAGTAAAGGGGGTCAAAGAAACACCGGGGAGCTGTTTTTT.

This clonotype turned up a few times. V and J are TRBV7-9 and TRBJ2-7, with TRBD1 identical over 7 bases. The germline V gene has CDR1 SEHNR and CDR2 FQNEAQ (reference sequence). The CDR3 is 16 amino acids. J was trimmed by 7 bases and V by 5 bases; bases with no gene match: 17. In DNA form, the CDR3 reads TGTGCCAGCAGCCCCGTGGACAGGACGTCGACGGGGGAGCAGTACTTC. Its translation: CASSPVDRTSTGEQYF.

This clonotype has a count of ten or more. The rearrangement links TRBV7-9 to TRBJ2-3, with TRBD1 as a possible D gene (6 bases). Trimming cost V 5 bases and J 0 bases, with 12 bases left between them. Germline V gene data show CDR1 as SEHNR and CDR2 as FQNEAQ (reference sequence). The CDR3 runs to 15 residues. In nucleotides, the CDR3 is TGTGCCAGCAGCCAACAGGGTCAAAGCACAGATACGCAGTATTTT. Residues: CASSQQGQSTDTQYF. Complete variable domain (other parts from reference TRBV7-9 and TRBJ2-3): DTGVSQNPRHKITKRGQNVTFRCDPISEHNRLYWYRQTLGQGPEFLTYFQNEAQLEKSRLLSDRFSAERPKGSFSTLEIQRTEQGDSAMYLCASSQQGQSTDTQYFGPGTRLTVL.

The gene calls are TRBV12-3 or TRBV12-4 and TRBJ1-1; D is uncertain. Trimming shortened V by 3 bases and J by 6 bases, and 23 bases separated the two germline ends. The CDR3 loop spans 17 amino acids. The CDR3 sequence is CASSFLTTMLTGAEAFF. The DNA of the CDR3 is TGTGCCAGCAGTTTCCTCACCACTATGCTCACTGGGGCTGAAGCTTTCTTT.

This clonotype was seen many times. This chain uses TRBV27 with TRBJ2-7; the D is unclear. The CDR3 has 16 residues. Trimming took off 2 bases at V and 0 bases at J, with 14 bases between the two ends. Germline values: CDR1 MNHEY, CDR2 SMNVEV (reference sequence). The CDR3 protein is CASSLVADLRSYEQYF. In nucleotides, the CDR3 is TGTGCCAGCAGTTTAGTGGCAGACCTGCGCTCCTACGAGCAGTACTTC.

The chain employs TRBV12-3 or TRBV12-4 and TRBJ1-1; D is ambiguous. The CDR3 sequence is 12 residues long. The V end was cut by 7 bases, the J end by 5 bases, with 11 bases between. The CDR3 DNA is TGTGCCAGCATCCTACAGCCGACTGAAGCTTTCTTT. Translated: CASILQPTEAFF.

The chain uses TRBV6-5 and TRBJ1-4; 9 nucleotides line up with TRBD1. This CDR3 has 15 amino acids. Trimming took 9 bases from V and 2 from J; bases not matched to a gene: 7. CDR1 and CDR2 (germline): MNHEY, SVGAGI. The CDR3 loop is CASRGQGGTNEKLFF. The CDR3 region has the DNA TGTGCCAGTCGGGGACAGGGAGGGACTAATGAAAAACTGTTTTTT.

The rearrangement uses TRBV7-9 and TRBJ2-7; TRBD1 matches at 11 bases. Germline V gene lookup returns CDR1 SEHNR and CDR2 FQNEAQ (reference sequence). This CDR3 spans 15 amino acids. J was trimmed by 4 bases and V by 4 bases; bases with no gene match: 6. CDR3 coding DNA: TGTGCCAGCAGCTCGCCGGGACAGGGGGGATACGAGCAGTACTTC. Protein sequence: CASSSPGQGGYEQYF.

The chain couples TRBV5-1 to TRBJ1-5; TRBD1 matches at 8 bases. The ends lost 2 bases at V and 10 bases at J; junction bases unmatched: 2. This CDR3 has 12 residues. Per the germline V gene, CDR1 is SGHRS and CDR2 is YFSETQ. The CDR3 sequence: CASSLDRGPQHF. CDR3 nucleotides: TGCGCCAGCAGCTTAGACAGGGGCCCCCAGCATTTT.